This T cell receptor beta chain was identified during a study of T cell responses to AZD1222 COVID-19 vaccine. Notes on the study in general: At study baseline, merely over 5 AZD1222 recipients were seropositive. Donors skewed white British and female; clonal diversity was possibly underestimated. When two AZD1222 doses had been given, Spike-specific TCR breadth and depth rose. Spike-wide vaccine-associated CD4 TCRs dominated at 160-218 and 743-854.

CDR3 size: 14 residues. Per the germline V gene, CDR1 is SGDLS and CDR2 is YYNGEE. V shed 0 bases and J shed 0 bases, with 7 bases lying between them. Here immunoSEQ multiplex PCR was the method, and the copy in TCRdb shows in-frame clones only, minus some. The table shows around 160,000 clones, with roughly nine tenths occurring only once. Concerning this clone: Its antigen is not identified.

This specimen was peripheral blood, taken on day 0 of AZD1222 vaccination. This TCR was sampled from an adult in good health. The chain joins TRBV9 to TRBJ2-7; D perhaps matches TRBD2 (5 bases). The CDR3 sequence: CASSVGTVSYEQYF. The CDR3, as DNA: TGTGCCAGCAGCGTAGGGACTGTCTCCTACGAGCAGTACTTC.